This record looks at one T cell receptor beta chain sequence and its context. What it recognizes is unknown. These data are taken from a study of post-analysis software for immune sequencing data. Study context: Patients had relapsing-remitting, secondary progressive or progressive-relapsing multiple sclerosis; some lacked subtype.

Study conclusions and caveats: There were five or six TRBV segments more frequent in patients than controls, and TRBV5-6, TRBV5-1 and TRBV20-1 were among them. The study found significantly lower normalized Chao1 diversity in multiple sclerosis patients than in controls.

CDR3 length equals 16 residues. Trimming shortened V by 0 bases and J by 3 bases, and 12 bases separated the two germline ends. Germline CDR1 and CDR2: MNHEY and SMNVEV (reference sequence). The library was made from cDNA and included unique molecular identifiers. T cells, 1 to 10 million of them, yielded around 460,000 cDNA molecules. From the PCR reads, TCRdb called clonotypes with MiXCR, one entry per CDR3 protein. This sample has 750,000 to 950,000 distinct CDR3 sequences; 46% occur once, and the top ten carry roughly 5%. The rearrangement joins TRBV27 to TRBJ2-1; D not resolved. Sequences were obtained from blood. This receptor was identified in a girl aged 5-17 years with multiple sclerosis. CDR3 coding DNA: TGTGCCAGCAGTTTATCCCCCGGTGGCCGCTACAATGAGCAGTTCTTC. Protein: CASSLSPGGRYNEQFF.